This T cell receptor beta chain was sequenced for a study of cytomegalovirus exposure and HLA in healthy donors. Study-wide background: Samples from HLA-typed donors yielded 85 million to 95 million unique TCRs in an early data release. Assignment to the Caucasian-associated ancestry cluster applied to approximately 79% of the approximately 360 genotyped donors.

Germline CDR1 SGDLS, CDR2 YYNGEE. The CDR3 loop spans 12 amino acids. Trimming took off 3 bases at V and 0 bases at J, with 4 bases between the two ends. To note about this clone: Its antigen is currently unknown.

With 60 Vbeta and 13 Jbeta primers, the PCR was carried out. Measured with immunoSEQ multiplex PCR; TCRdb has only the in-frame clones, and not every one. In the table there are some 140,000 clones, around three quarters of which are singletons. Study-wide results and limits: CMV serostatus alone was available as immune exposure information. Earlier analysis found most TCR beta V segments productive about 90% or about 30% of the time.

The receptor was derived from a young man in good health and CMV-seronegative. This sequence joins TRBV9 and TRBJ2-7; D gene unclear. Input material: PBMCs. The CDR3 here is CASSDSSYEQYF. The CDR3 DNA is TGTGCCAGCAGCGACAGCTCCTACGAGCAGTACTTC.